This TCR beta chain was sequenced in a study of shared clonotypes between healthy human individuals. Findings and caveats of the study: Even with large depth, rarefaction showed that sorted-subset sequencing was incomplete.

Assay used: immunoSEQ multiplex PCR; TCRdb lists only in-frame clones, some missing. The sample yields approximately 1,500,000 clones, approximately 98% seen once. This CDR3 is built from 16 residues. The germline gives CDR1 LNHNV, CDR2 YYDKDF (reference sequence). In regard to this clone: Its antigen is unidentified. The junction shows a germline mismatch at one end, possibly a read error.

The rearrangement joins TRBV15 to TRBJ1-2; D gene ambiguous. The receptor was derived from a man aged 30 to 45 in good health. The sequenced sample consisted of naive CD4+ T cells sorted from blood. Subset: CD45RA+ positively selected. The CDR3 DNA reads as TGTGCCACCAGAAGAGTAGGAGGAACTACTAACTATGGCTACACCTTC. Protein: CATRRVGGTTNYGYTF.